This T cell receptor beta chain appears in the sequencing data of a study of blood T cell repertoires in COVID-19 (dated by TCRdb to 2020 to 2021). With regard to the full study: Collaborator samples came from the United States, Italy and Spain and covered acute and convalescent phases of COVID-19. The material from the prospective study consisted of cDNA or gDNA derived from T cells, B-cell-depleted T cells, or PBMCs. Subjects who had been exposed to COVID-19, were actively infected with it, or had recovered from it provided the deeply sampled blood TCRbeta repertoires that made up the dataset. The repertoires were made available in a free public database intended to serve as a resource for research on the immune response to SARS-CoV-2. Samples came from the ongoing ImmuneRACE study (first 160 participants) plus 1,254 subjects from 6 global collaborators. A de-identified subject ID, COVID-19 status, age in years and sex were almost always included in the sample metadata. HLA class I and class II types, where available, came from metadata supplied by the sample provider rather than from assay-based typing.

Beyond this particular receptor, the publication reports: How much clinical and demographic metadata was included differed by source and by participant, and the metadata was provided uncurated.

One collaborating source in Seattle enrolled patients during active infection and followed them longitudinally through the course of disease. The collaborating institutions used their own protocols to collect whole blood in K2EDTA tubes. For TCRbeta analysis, collaborators shipped samples in one of three forms: frozen whole blood, isolated PBMCs, or DNA extracted from either of those sample types. Counted from cysteine to phenylalanine, this CDR3 has 17 amino acids. Left in the record is the CDR3 DNA by itself, 51 bases read in frame from the first base. Trimming at the junction amounts to 1 base on V and 0 bases on J, and the germline ends lie 14 bases apart. The germline V gene (reference sequence) yields SGHNT for CDR1 and YYREEE for CDR2. On this clone itself: This receptor's antigen is unknown. No base qualities exist here, and no much larger clone lies one base off it.

TCRbeta CDR3 regions were amplified from genomic DNA using the immunoSEQ Assay, a bias-controlled multiplex PCR. Concerning the study's data processing: Nucleated cell counts per sample were estimated from amplification of reference gene primers within the assay. Sequence reads were collapsed and filtered to measure the absolute abundance of every unique TCRbeta CDR3 rearrangement. Productive Simpson clonality was computed per sample as the square root of Simpson's diversity index over productive rearrangements. Not all clones reach the TCRdb copy of this immuneACCESS table, which keeps in-frame sequences only. Checked studies attribute under half of the gap to unresolved V genes and leave the rest unexplained. Clone size and V and J calls were adopted from that table, with D and trimming inferred from the DNA. In this sample the table shows about 60,000 clones, approximately 83% of which occur a single time. In total, the top ten clones hold roughly 10% of the sample.

The chain is assembled from TRBV5-4 and TRBJ2-1; possibly the D gene is TRBD2, per 5 matching bases. This TCR derives from a man aged 45 to 65 with COVID-19, enrolled during active disease. Sequenced: peripheral blood. The bases are TGTGCCAGCAGCTTGCTCGGCGGGCCGCGCTCCTACAATGAGCAGTTCTTC. It translates as CASSLLGGPRSYNEQFF.